This T cell receptor (beta chain) comes out of a study of blood T cell repertoires in COVID-19 (dated by TCRdb to between 2020 and 2021). In the study overall: Samples from collaborators originated in the United States, Italy and Spain and spanned both the acute and convalescent phases of COVID-19. The repertoires were released in a freely available public database intended as a resource for research on the immune response to SARS-CoV-2. The dataset comprised deeply sampled blood TCRbeta repertoires from subjects exposed to, actively infected with, or recovered from COVID-19. Nearly every sample came with metadata listing a de-identified subject ID, COVID-19 status, age in years and sex. Samples came from the ongoing ImmuneRACE study (first 160 participants) plus 1,254 subjects from 6 global collaborators. Where available, HLA class I and class II types were taken from metadata supplied by the sample provider and were not determined by assay-based typing. The prospective study material was composed of cDNA or gDNA derived from T cells, B-cell-depleted T cells, or PBMCs. Study-wide conclusions, independent of this receptor: How much clinical and demographic metadata was included differed by source and by participant, and the metadata was provided uncurated.

The CDR3 spans 12 residues, from the cysteine through the phenylalanine. Here the CDR3 DNA is all that survives: 36 bases in frame from base 1. V and J are truncated by 5 bases and 0 bases respectively, leaving an intervening sequence of 6 bases. The germline V gene provides CDR1 SQVTM and CDR2 ANQGSEA. In the prospective study, participants were about 18 to 90 years old, resided in about 25 geographic areas of the United States, and were enrolled through a virtual design. In the prospective study, participants were assigned to cohorts based on the clinical history participants reported in a screening survey and a study questionnaire. Exposed participants had been in contact, within 2 weeks of entering the study, with a person who had a PCR-confirmed or clinician-diagnosed case of COVID-19. Each participant in the prospective study had whole blood, serum and a nasopharyngeal or oropharyngeal swab collected by mobile phlebotomists. Over a roughly 2-month period, participants in the prospective study had the option of providing additional blood draws and questionnaires. Before DNA extraction, prospective study blood samples were shipped either frozen or at room temperature.

Regarding this clone: Its antigen target is currently unknown. The record has no base qualities; no much larger clone is one base away.

The immunoSEQ Assay, a bias-controlled multiplex PCR, was used to amplify TCRbeta CDR3 regions from genomic DNA. On the study's bioinformatics: The number of nucleated cells in each sample was estimated from the amplification of reference gene primers within the assay. Sequence reads were collapsed and filtered to measure the absolute abundance of every unique TCRbeta CDR3 rearrangement. For each sample, productive Simpson clonality was calculated as the square root of Simpson's diversity index across productive rearrangements. In its TCRdb copy, this immuneACCESS table keeps in-frame sequences only and misses some clones. Where compared with another copy, unresolved V genes explain less than half of these, and the others have no known cause. V and J calls and clone size come straight from that table; D and trimming were deduced from the DNA. The sample contains a few hundred thousand clones, about 88% of them found a single time. The ten most abundant clones make up about 1.5% of the sample.

Sequencing was done on a sample of PBMCs or T cells enriched from blood (not recorded which). The sequence was collected from a woman between 18 and 29 years old who had been exposed to COVID-19. The receptor chain draws on TRBV29-1 and TRBJ2-3; a confident D gene designation cannot be given. The bases are TGCAGCGTTCAAACTAGCACAGATACGCAGTATTTT. Its translation is CSVQTSTDTQYF.